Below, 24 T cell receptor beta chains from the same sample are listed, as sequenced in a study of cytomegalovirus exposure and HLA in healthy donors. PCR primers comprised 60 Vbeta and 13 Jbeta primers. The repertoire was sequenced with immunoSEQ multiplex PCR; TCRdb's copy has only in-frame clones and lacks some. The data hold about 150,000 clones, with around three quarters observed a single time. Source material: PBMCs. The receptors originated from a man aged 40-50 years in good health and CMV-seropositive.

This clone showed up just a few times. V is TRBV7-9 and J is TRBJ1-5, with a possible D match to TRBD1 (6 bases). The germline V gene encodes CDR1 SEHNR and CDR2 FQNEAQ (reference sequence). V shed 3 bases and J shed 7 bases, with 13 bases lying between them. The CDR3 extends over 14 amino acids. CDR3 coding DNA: TGTGCCAGCAGCTTGGGGGGGCAGGGACAGCCCCAGCATTTT. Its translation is CASSLGGQGQPQHF.

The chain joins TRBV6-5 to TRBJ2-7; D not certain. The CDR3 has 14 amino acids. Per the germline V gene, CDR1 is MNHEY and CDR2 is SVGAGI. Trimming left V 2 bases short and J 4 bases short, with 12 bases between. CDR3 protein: CASSYGGSNYEQYF. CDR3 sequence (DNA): TGTGCCAGCAGTTACGGCGGTTCTAATTACGAGCAGTACTTC.

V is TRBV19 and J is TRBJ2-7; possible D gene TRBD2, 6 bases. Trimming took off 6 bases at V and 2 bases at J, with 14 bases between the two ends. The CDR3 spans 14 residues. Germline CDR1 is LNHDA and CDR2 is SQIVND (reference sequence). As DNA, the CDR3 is TGTGCCAGTAGGGCTGAGCTAGCGCCCTACGAGCAGTACTTC. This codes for CASRAELAPYEQYF. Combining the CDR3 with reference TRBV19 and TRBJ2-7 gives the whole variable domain DGGITQSPKYLFRKEGQNVTLSCEQNLNHDAMYWYRQDPGQGLRLIYYSQIVNDFQKGDIAEGYSVSREKKESFPLTVTSAQKNPTAFYLCASRAELAPYEQYFGPGTRLTVT.

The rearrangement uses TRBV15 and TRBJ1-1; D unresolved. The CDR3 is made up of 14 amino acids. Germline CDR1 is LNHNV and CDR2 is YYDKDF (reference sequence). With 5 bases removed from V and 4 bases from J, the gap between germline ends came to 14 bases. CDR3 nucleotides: TGTGCCACCAGCCATCAGCGTTTTGGCACTGAAGCTTTCTTT. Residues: CATSHQRFGTEAFF.

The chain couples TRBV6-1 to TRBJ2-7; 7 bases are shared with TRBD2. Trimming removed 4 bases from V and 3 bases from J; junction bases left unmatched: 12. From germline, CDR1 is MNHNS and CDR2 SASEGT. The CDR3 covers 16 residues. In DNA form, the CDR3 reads TGTGCCAGCAGTGGACTAAGATCAGCGGGGATCTACGAGCAGTACTTC. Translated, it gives CASSGLRSAGIYEQYF.

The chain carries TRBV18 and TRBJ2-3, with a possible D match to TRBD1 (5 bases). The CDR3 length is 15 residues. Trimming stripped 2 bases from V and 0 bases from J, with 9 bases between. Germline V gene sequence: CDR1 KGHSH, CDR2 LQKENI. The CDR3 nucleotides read TGTGCCAGCTCACCAAGCCAGGGTAGCACAGATACGCAGTATTTT. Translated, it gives CASSPSQGSTDTQYF. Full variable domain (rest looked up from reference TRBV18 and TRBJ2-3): NAGVMQNPRHLVRRRGQEARLRCSPMKGHSHVYWYRQLPEEGLKFMVYLQKENIIDESGMPKERFSAEFPKEGPSILRIQQVVRGDSAAYFCASSPSQGSTDTQYFGPGTRLTVL.

The CDR3 DNA sequence: TGTGCCACCAGCAGACTATCGCCGATCGCCTACAATGAGCAGTTCTTC. Protein product: CATSRLSPIAYNEQFF. The chain carries TRBV15 and TRBJ2-1; D gene ambiguous. The CDR3 extends over 16 amino acids. The germline V gene has CDR1 LNHNV and CDR2 YYDKDF (reference sequence). Trimming pared 2 bases from V and 2 bases from J, leaving 13 bases between.

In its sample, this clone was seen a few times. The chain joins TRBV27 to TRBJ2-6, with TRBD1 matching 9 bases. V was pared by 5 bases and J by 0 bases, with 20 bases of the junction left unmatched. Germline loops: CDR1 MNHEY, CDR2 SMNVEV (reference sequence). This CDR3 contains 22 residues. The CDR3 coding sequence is TGTGCCAGCAGTACCGACAGGGGGAGCAATGTGGGCCTTATCTCTGGGGCCAACGTCCTGACTTTC. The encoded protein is CASSTDRGSNVGLISGANVLTF.

In DNA, the CDR3 is TGTGCCAGCAGCTCTCAGTCCCGAACACCTTTGAACACTGAAGCTTTCTTT. It is translated as CASSSQSRTPLNTEAFF. This chain uses TRBV11-2 with TRBJ1-1, with no clear D. Germline-derived CDR1 and CDR2 are SGHAT and FQNNGV. Between the trimmed V and J ends, which lost 4 bases and 0 bases, there was a span of 18 bases. The CDR3 runs 17 residues. The whole variable domain, filled in from reference TRBV11-2 and TRBJ1-1, reads EAGVAQSPRYKIIEKRQSVAFWCNPISGHATLYWYQQILGQGPKLLIQFQNNGVVDDSQLPKDRFSAERLKGVDSTLKIQPAKLEDSAVYLCASSSQSRTPLNTEAFFGQGTRLTVV.

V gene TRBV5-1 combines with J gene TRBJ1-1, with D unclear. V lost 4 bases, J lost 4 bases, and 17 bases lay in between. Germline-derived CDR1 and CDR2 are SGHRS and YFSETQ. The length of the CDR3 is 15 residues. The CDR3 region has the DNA TGCGCCAGCAGCCCACCGCTTGGCGGCCTCACTGAAGCTTTCTTT. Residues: CASSPPLGGLTEAFF. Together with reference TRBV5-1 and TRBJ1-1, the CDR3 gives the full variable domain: KAGVTQTPRYLIKTRGQQVTLSCSPISGHRSVSWYQQTPGQGLQFLFEYFSETQRNKGNFPGRFSGRQFSNSRSEMNVSTLELGDSALYLCASSPPLGGLTEAFFGQGTRLTVV.

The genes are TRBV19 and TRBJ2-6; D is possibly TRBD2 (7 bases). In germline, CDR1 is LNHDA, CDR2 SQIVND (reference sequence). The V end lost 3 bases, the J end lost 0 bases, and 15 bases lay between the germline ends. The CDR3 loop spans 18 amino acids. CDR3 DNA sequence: TGTGCCAGTAGTATGGGTCAGGGAGGGGGCTCTGGGGCCAACGTCCTGACTTTC. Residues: CASSMGQGGGSGANVLTF.

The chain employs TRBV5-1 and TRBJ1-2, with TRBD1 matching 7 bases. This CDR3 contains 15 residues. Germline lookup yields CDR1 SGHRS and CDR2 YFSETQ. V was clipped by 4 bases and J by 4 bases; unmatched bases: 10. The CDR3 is CASSMGQQNPYGYTF. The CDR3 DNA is TGCGCCAGCAGCATGGGACAGCAGAACCCCTATGGCTACACCTTC.

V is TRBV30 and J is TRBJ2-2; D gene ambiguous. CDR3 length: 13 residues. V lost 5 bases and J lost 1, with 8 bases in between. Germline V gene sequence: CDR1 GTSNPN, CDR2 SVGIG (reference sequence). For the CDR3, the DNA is TGTGCCTGGGCCCCACTGAACACCGGGGAGCTGTTTTTT. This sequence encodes CAWAPLNTGELFF. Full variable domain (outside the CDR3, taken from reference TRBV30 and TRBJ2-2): SQTIHQWPATLVQPVGSPLSLECTVEGTSNPNLYWYRQAAGRGLQLLFYSVGIGQISSEVPQNLSASRPQDRQFILSSKKLLLSDSGFYLCAWAPLNTGELFFGEGSRLTVL.

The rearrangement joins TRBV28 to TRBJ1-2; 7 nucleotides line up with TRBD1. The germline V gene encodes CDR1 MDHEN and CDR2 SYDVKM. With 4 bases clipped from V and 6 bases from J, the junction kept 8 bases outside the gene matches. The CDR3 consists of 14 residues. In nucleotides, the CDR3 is TGTGCCAGCAGTTCCCCGACAGGGTGGAATGGCTACACCTTC. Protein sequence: CASSSPTGWNGYTF.

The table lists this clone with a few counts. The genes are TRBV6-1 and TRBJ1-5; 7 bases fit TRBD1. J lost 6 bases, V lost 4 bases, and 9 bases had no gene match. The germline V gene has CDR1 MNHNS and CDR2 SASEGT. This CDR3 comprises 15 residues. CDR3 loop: CASSGQGYQGQPQHF. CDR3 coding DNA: TGTGCCAGCAGTGGACAGGGATATCAAGGTCAGCCCCAGCATTTT.

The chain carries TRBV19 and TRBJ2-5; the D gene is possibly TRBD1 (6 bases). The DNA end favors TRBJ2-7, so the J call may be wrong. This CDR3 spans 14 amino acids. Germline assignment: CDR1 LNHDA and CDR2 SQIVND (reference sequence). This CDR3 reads CASSPGTWSYEQYF. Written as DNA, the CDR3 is TGTGCCAGTAGTCCCGGGACATGGTCATACGAGCAGTACTTC.

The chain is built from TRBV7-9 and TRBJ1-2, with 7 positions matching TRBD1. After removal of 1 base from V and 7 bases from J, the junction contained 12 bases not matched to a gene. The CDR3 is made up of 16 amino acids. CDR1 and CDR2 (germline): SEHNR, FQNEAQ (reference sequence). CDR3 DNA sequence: TGTGCCAGCAGCTTAGGACAGGAGACAGGGAAGAGTGGCTACACCTTC. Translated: CASSLGQETGKSGYTF.

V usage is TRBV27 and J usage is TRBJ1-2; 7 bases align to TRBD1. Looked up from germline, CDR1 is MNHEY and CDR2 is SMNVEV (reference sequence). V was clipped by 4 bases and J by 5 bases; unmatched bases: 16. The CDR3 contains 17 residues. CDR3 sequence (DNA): TGTGCCAGCAGTTCTGTAGGGGGCGATACCGAGATGTATGGCTACACCTTC. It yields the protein CASSSVGGDTEMYGYTF.

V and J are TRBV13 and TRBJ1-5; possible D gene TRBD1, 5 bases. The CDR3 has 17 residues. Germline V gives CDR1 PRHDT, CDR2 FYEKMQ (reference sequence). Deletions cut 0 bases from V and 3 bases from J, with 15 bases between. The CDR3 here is CASSLGPGMGSNQPQHF. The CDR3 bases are TGTGCCAGCAGCTTAGGTCCAGGGATGGGGTCCAATCAGCCCCAGCATTTT.

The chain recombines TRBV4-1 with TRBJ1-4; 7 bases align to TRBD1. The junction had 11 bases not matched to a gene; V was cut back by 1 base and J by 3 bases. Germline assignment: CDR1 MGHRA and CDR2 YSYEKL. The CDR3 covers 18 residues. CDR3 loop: CASSQGVQGKVANEKLFF. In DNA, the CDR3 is TGCGCCAGCAGCCAAGGGGTACAGGGGAAGGTGGCTAATGAAAAACTGTTTTTT.

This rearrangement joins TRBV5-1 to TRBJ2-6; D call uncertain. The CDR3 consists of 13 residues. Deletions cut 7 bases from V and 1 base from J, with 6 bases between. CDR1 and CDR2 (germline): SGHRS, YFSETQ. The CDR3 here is CASATSGANVLTF. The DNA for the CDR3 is TGCGCCAGCGCAACATCTGGGGCCAACGTCCTGACTTTC.

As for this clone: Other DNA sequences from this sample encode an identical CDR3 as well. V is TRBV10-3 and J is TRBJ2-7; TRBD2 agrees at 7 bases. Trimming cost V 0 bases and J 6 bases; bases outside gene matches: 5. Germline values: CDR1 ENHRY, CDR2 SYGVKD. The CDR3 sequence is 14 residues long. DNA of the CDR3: TGTGCCATCAGTGAGTCTCAAGCGGGAAGCGAGCAGTACTTC. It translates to CAISESQAGSEQYF.

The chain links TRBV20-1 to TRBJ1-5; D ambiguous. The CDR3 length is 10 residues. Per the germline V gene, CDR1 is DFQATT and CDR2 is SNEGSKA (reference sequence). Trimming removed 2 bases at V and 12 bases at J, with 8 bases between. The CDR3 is CSARLGVQHF. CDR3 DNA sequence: TGCAGTGCTAGATTGGGCGTCCAGCATTTT.

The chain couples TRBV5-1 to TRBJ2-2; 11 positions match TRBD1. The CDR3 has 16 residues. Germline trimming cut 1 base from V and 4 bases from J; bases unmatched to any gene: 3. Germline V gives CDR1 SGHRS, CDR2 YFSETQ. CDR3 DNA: TGCGCCAGCAGCTTGCCGGGACAGGGGGGCACCGGGGAGCTGTTTTTT. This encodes CASSLPGQGGTGELFF.